This entry lists 8 T cell receptor beta chains sequenced from one sample in a study of spatial heterogeneity in lung cancer. TCRdb used MiXCR to reprocess the 5' RACE reads, holding one entry per CDR3 protein. The table shows some 47,000 distinct CDR3 sequences, with roughly 7% occurring only once. Noted time point: sample taken at primary tumor resection. The input material, whole RNA from tumor, nontumor lung or frozen PBMC, was sequenced unsorted. Here the sequenced sample was PBMCs, taken at surgery. These receptors originate from a female donor with early-stage non-small cell lung cancer.

This clonotype was recorded a few times. This chain links TRBV20-1 with TRBJ2-2; TRBD1 is a possible D gene (6 bases). Per germline, CDR1 DFQATT and CDR2 SNEGSKA (reference sequence). CDR3 length: 14 amino acids. Trimming removed 1 base at V and 7 bases at J, with 13 bases between. CDR3 sequence reads: CSARGRGRFGELFF. The CDR3, as DNA: TGCAGTGCTAGAGGCAGGGGTAGATTCGGGGAGCTGTTTTTT.

The V call is TRBV15, the J call TRBJ1-1; D is undetermined. This CDR3 is built from 13 residues. Looked up from germline, CDR1 is LNHNV and CDR2 is YYDKDF (reference sequence). Between the trimmed V and J ends, which lost 1 base and 4 bases, there was a span of 7 bases. DNA of the CDR3: TGTGCCACCAGCAGAGGACCAGGCACTGAAGCTTTCTTT. It specifies CATSRGPGTEAFF.

The V gene is TRBV7-2, the J gene TRBJ2-5; 9 bases map to TRBD2. J was trimmed by 5 bases and V by 2 bases; bases with no gene match: 6. The CDR3 contains 15 residues. CDR1 and CDR2 (germline): SGHTA, FQGNSA. This CDR3 reads CASSLSGGPFETQYF. The CDR3 DNA reads TGTGCCAGCAGCTTAAGCGGGGGGCCTTTCGAGACCCAGTACTTC.

V is TRBV7-6 and J is TRBJ2-3; 9 bases are shared with TRBD2. The CDR3 length is 16 residues. V lost 2 bases, J lost 2 bases, and 5 bases stayed unmatched. CDR1 is SGHVS and CDR2 is FNYEAQ in the germline V gene. In DNA, the CDR3 is TGTGCCAGCAGCTTAAACCCTAGCGGGGTCACAGATACGCAGTATTTT. As protein: CASSLNPSGVTDTQYF. The whole variable domain, remainder taken from reference TRBV7-6 and TRBJ2-3, is GAGVSQSPRYKVTKRGQDVALRCDPISGHVSLYWYRQALGQGPEFLTYFNYEAQQDKSGLPNDRFSAERPEGSISTLTIQRTEQRDSAMYRCASSLNPSGVTDTQYFGPGTRLTVL.

This clonotype was counted ten times or more. The chain is built from TRBV11-1 and TRBJ1-1, with TRBD1 as a possible D gene (5 bases). In germline, CDR1 is SGHAT, CDR2 FQDESV (reference sequence). This CDR3 has 16 amino acids. The germline V and J ends were trimmed by 3 bases and 3 bases, with 17 bases remaining between them. In DNA, the CDR3 is TGTGCCAGCAGCTTCAAGGGAGGGGTCGGGTACACTGAAGCTTTCTTT. Its translation is CASSFKGGVGYTEAFF. Full variable domain (rest looked up from reference TRBV11-1 and TRBJ1-1): EAEVAQSPRYKITEKSQAVAFWCDPISGHATLYWYRQILGQGPELLVQFQDESVVDDSQLPKDRFSAERLKGVDSTLKIQPAELGDSAMYLCASSFKGGVGYTEAFFGQGTRLTVV.

The gene calls are TRBV7-9 and TRBJ1-6; maybe TRBD1 (6 bases). The CDR3 has 13 residues. Deletions cut 8 bases from V and 8 bases from J, with 13 bases between. CDR1 and CDR2 (germline): SEHNR, FQNEAQ (reference sequence). The CDR3 DNA reads TGTGCCAGCGGGGGCGGAACTTATTCACCCCTCCACTTT. This translates into CASGGGTYSPLHF.

This clonotype occurred many times. The chain joins TRBV7-2 to TRBJ2-1; D is ambiguous. CDR1 is SGHTA, CDR2 FQGNSA, per germline. The V gene lost 1 base and the J gene lost 5 bases, with 12 bases spanning the gap. This CDR3 is 15 amino acids long. The CDR3 bases are TGTGCCAGCAGCTTAGAGGGATACGGCCACAATGAGCAGTTCTTC. It yields the protein CASSLEGYGHNEQFF. Drawing the rest from reference TRBV7-2 and TRBJ2-1, the complete variable domain is GAGVSQSPSNKVTEKGKDVELRCDPISGHTALYWYRQSLGQGLEFLIYFQGNSAPDKSGLPSDRFSAERTGGSVSTLTIQRTQQEDSAVYLCASSLEGYGHNEQFFGPGTRLTVL.

The chain employs TRBV6-2 or TRBV6-3 and TRBJ1-4; TRBD1 is a possible D gene (5 bases). CDR3 length: 14 residues. V lost 7 bases and J lost 6, with 15 bases in between. The germline gives CDR1 MNHEY, CDR2 SVGEGT. CDR3 in amino acids: CASTRASRDEKLFF. The CDR3 DNA sequence: TGTGCCAGCACCAGGGCCAGCCGGGATGAAAAACTGTTTTTT.